The next 4 T cell receptor beta chains were all read from a single sample in a study of blood T cell repertoires in COVID-19. The repertoire was sequenced with immunoSEQ multiplex PCR; TCRdb's copy has only in-frame clones and lacks some. Among about 34,000 clones listed, 93% were seen once. What was sequenced was peripheral blood. The receptors here all came from a human donor in a cohort sampled during active COVID-19.

The rearrangement uses TRBV5-5 and TRBJ1-5; TRBD1 is a possible D gene (6 bases). This CDR3 comprises 16 residues. The V end lost 4 bases, the J end lost 2 bases, and 16 bases lay between the germline ends. Germline V gene lookup returns CDR1 SGHKS and CDR2 YYEKEE (reference sequence). The chain's CDR3 is CASSILLGAGNQPQHF. DNA for the CDR3: TGTGCCAGCAGCATTCTATTGGGGGCCGGCAATCAGCCCCAGCATTTT.

CDR3 sequence (DNA): TGTGCCAGCAAGGGACAGACTAATTCACCCCTCCACTTT. Amino acid sequence: CASKGQTNSPLHF. This chain uses TRBV2 with TRBJ1-6, with 7 positions matching TRBD1. CDR1 is SNHLY and CDR2 is FYNNEI in the germline V gene. The CDR3 has 13 residues. The J segment lost 6 bases and the V segment lost 7 bases, leaving 3 bases of the junction unmatched. Complete variable domain (other parts from reference TRBV2 and TRBJ1-6): EPEVTQTPSHQVTQMGQEVILRCVPISNHLYFYWYRQILGQKVEFLVSFYNNEISEKSEIFDDQFSVERPDGSNFTLKIRSTKLEDSAMYFCASKGQTNSPLHFGNGTRLTVT.

The chain carries TRBV19 and TRBJ2-3, with unresolved D. From germline, CDR1 is LNHDA and CDR2 SQIVND (reference sequence). Trimming took off 1 base at V and 2 bases at J, with 13 bases between the two ends. This CDR3 is built from 16 residues. This chain's CDR3 is CASSIVEMRNTDTQYF. The CDR3, as DNA: TGTGCCAGTAGTATAGTAGAAATGAGAAACACAGATACGCAGTATTTT.

The CDR3 DNA follows: TGCGCCAGCAGCGCCGGGACAGGGGGCCCCTACGAGCAGTACTTC. Protein sequence: CASSAGTGGPYEQYF. The chain uses TRBV5-1 and TRBJ2-7; 12 bases align to TRBD1. Trimming at V came to 4 bases and at J to 2 bases, leaving 4 bases not matched to a gene. The CDR3 runs 15 residues. The germline CDR1 and CDR2 sequences are SGHRS and YFSETQ.